This record concerns one TCR beta chain sequence. These data are taken from a study of shared T cell receptors in the human thymus. V was trimmed by 0 bases and J by 4 bases, leaving 15 bases between them. Germline V gene lookup returns CDR1 LGHNA and CDR2 YSLEER. There are 16 residues in the CDR3. Only in-frame clones appear in the TCRdb table, and some are missing; sequencing was by immunoSEQ multiplex PCR. The sample consists of approximately 760,000 clones, approximately 85% of them appearing once. Another study also made use of these data, one on human thymus T cells. As reported in that work: Corrective surgery for congenital heart defects was being performed on the healthy Finnish infants who served as donors. Thymus tissue for the work was resected from patients undergoing corrective heart surgery. An apparent bias in V and J gene usage was seen in thymic and blood repertoires. Related work showed strongly overlapping thymic repertoires across unrelated individuals.

The TCR sequence derives from a girl under three years old with a congenital heart defect. The material sequenced was thymocytes. This chain joins TRBV4-3 and TRBJ1-2; D ambiguous. DNA of the CDR3: TGCGCCAGCAGCCAAGATCACCCAGACGGGTTCTATGGCTACACCTTC. Amino acid sequence: CASSQDHPDGFYGYTF.